This is a list of T cell receptor beta chains from one sample in a study of monozygotic twins with inflammatory bowel disease. TCRdb re-analyzed the 5' RACE reads; it lists each CDR3 protein once, without DNA. The table for this sample gives 350,000 to 400,000 distinct CDR3 sequences. Sequencing input: blood. These receptors were taken from a human donor with ulcerative colitis or Crohn's disease, or a healthy co-twin of an affected twin (not recorded which). CDR3s include the opening cysteine and the closing phenylalanine or tryptophan.

TRBJ2-3	18	TRBV7-6	CASSLHPRQGPREDTQYF
TRBJ2-2	13	TRBV5-1	CASSLAFSGELFF
TRBJ2-5	15	TRBV6-2/TRBV6-3	CASIHRDRAQETQYF
TRBJ1-1	14	TRBV6-2/TRBV6-3	CASSPRIQGTEAFF
TRBJ2-2	15	TRBV20-1	CSALRQGIYTGELFF
TRBJ2-7	15	TRBV6-1	CASSEGLAISYEQYF
TRBJ2-1	15	TRBV12-3/TRBV12-4	CASSSGTRGNNEQFF
TRBJ1-1	11	TRBV20-1	CSARANTEAFF
TRBJ2-1	15	TRBV6-5	CASRLDRGAADEQFF
TRBJ2-5	17	TRBV6-1	CASSARRVAGAQETQYF
TRBJ2-2	15	TRBV4-3	CASSLTGRDTGELFF
TRBJ2-1	13	TRBV18	CASSLVRREEQFF
TRBJ2-3	14	TRBV7-9	CASSLVGSTDTQYF
TRBJ1-3	14	TRBV6-1	CASTRGVTGNTIYF
TRBJ2-1	13	TRBV9	CASSADSYNEQFF
TRBJ2-3	17	TRBV5-4	CASSLGPLVTSTDTQYF
TRBJ2-7	12	TRBV7-2	CASSFNGYEQYF
TRBJ2-3	15	TRBV18	CASSPGIGSTDTQYF
TRBJ2-1	16	TRBV4-2	CASSQEASGDYNEQFF
TRBJ1-5	12	TRBV30	CAWSKSRQPQHF
TRBJ1-2	14	TRBV6-6	CASSYGQGESGYTF
TRBJ2-7	16	TRBV2	CASSEGARPIHYEQYF
TRBJ2-3	14	TRBV12-3/TRBV12-4	CASSLSGYTDTQYF
TRBJ2-1	15	TRBV6-4	CASSSDRFSYNEQFF
TRBJ1-3	16	TRBV5-6	CASSLRSRGTGNTIYF
TRBJ2-1	14	TRBV19	CASRRDSRYNEQFF
TRBJ1-1	13	TRBV7-9	CASRVVLNTEAFF
TRBJ1-1	13	TRBV6-1	CASRTQGNTEAFF
TRBJ2-3	15	TRBV19	CASSRASGHTDTQYF
TRBJ2-4	14	TRBV5-1	CASSGGTTINIQYF
TRBJ2-3	18	TRBV4-1	CASSHLPPAGVGTDTQYF
TRBJ2-2	16	TRBV7-3	CASSKPGQSNTGELFF
TRBJ1-1	16	TRBV7-9	CASSIIGQPEDTEAFF
TRBJ2-5	15	TRBV4-2	CASSLGGPRFGTQYF
TRBJ2-1	15	TRBV4-1	CASSQAGGGFNEQFF
TRBJ2-3	16	TRBV27	CASTLTGGAGADTQYF
TRBJ2-1	14	TRBV28	CASGQQGSHNEQFF
TRBJ2-3	18	TRBV11-1	CASSLGRVRDQSGDTQYF
TRBJ1-1	17	TRBV7-6	CASSTPTGGMMNTEAFF
TRBJ2-1	16	TRBV9	CASTPTGTATYNEQFF
TRBJ1-1	14	TRBV5-5	CASSALGGYTEAFF
TRBJ2-7	17	TRBV4-3	CASSQDQGQGAIYEQYF
TRBJ1-6	15	TRBV7-3	CASSLTGQGVSPLHF
TRBJ2-5	15	TRBV4-1	CASSQDLGGGQTQYF